This is a list of T cell receptor beta chains from one sample in a study of PD-L1 blockade in urothelial cancer. Libraries were prepared by immunoSEQ multiplex PCR; TCRdb keeps only in-frame clonotypes and omits some of them. The sample contains 130,000 or so clones, about four fifths of which appear only once. The material sequenced was PBMCs, taken around atezolizumab (anti-PD-L1) treatment. The receptors shown here come from a man aged 50 to 60 with urothelial cancer. Each CDR3 is given without its conserved first and last residue.

v_call: TRBV6-6
j_call: TRBJ2-2
cdr3_aa: ASILPGANTGELF

v_call: TRBV11-1
j_call: TRBJ1-2
cdr3_aa: ASSLGGPGPDYGYT

v_call: TRBV28
j_call: TRBJ2-1
cdr3_aa: ASGVSGRANSEQF

v_call: TRBV15
j_call: TRBJ2-5
cdr3_aa: ATSSSGRANPAPQETQY

v_call: TRBV4-2
j_call: TRBJ2-3
cdr3_aa: ASSQGPAGDTDTQY

v_call: TRBV7-9
j_call: TRBJ1-2
cdr3_aa: ASSAAGTGVYGYT

v_call: TRBV30
j_call: TRBJ2-1
cdr3_aa: ACTRVNEQF

v_call: TRBV1
j_call: TRBJ1-1
cdr3_aa: TSSRREGTEAF

v_call: TRBV14
j_call: TRBJ2-4
cdr3_aa: ASSRVAGVGKNIQY

v_call: TRBV7-2
j_call: TRBJ2-1
cdr3_aa: ASSLALAGKEQF

v_call: TRBV19
j_call: TRBJ1-6
cdr3_aa: ASSPGYGNGDSPLH

v_call: TRBV7-3
j_call: TRBJ2-3
cdr3_aa: ASSLTGGTDTQY

v_call: TRBV5-6
j_call: TRBJ1-3
cdr3_aa: ASRYRGSGNTIY

v_call: TRBV9
j_call: TRBJ2-1
cdr3_aa: ASSVGTPNEQF

v_call: TRBV5-5
j_call: TRBJ2-3
cdr3_aa: ASSFSELKDTQY

v_call: TRBV5-1
j_call: TRBJ2-7
cdr3_aa: ASSLTSGSYEQY

v_call: TRBV2
j_call: TRBJ2-3
cdr3_aa: ASSFQGQGNTDTQY

v_call: TRBV5-5
j_call: TRBJ2-5
cdr3_aa: ASSLPGSVETQY

v_call: TRBV5-5
j_call: TRBJ1-6
cdr3_aa: ASSQNLGEGSPLH

v_call: TRBV6-1
j_call: TRBJ1-2
cdr3_aa: ASSQTNYGYT

v_call: TRBV28
j_call: TRBJ2-7
cdr3_aa: ASSQPGQKFYEQY

v_call: TRBV13
j_call: TRBJ1-6
cdr3_aa: ASSFRAPGGNSPLH

v_call: TRBV20-1
j_call: TRBJ2-1
cdr3_aa: SPSDGEQF

v_call: TRBV6-5
j_call: TRBJ2-1
cdr3_aa: ASRPTLAHNEQF